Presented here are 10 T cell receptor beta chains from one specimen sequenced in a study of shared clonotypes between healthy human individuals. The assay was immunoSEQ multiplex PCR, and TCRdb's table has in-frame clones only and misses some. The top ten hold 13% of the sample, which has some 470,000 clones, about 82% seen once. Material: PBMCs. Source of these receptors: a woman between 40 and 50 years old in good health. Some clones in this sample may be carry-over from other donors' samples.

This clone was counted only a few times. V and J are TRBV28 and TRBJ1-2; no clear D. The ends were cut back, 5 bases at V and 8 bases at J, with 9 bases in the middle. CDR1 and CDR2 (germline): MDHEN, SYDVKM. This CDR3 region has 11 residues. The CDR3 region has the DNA TGTGCCAGCAGTGTGGATATCGGCTACACCTTC. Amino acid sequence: CASSVDIGYTF.

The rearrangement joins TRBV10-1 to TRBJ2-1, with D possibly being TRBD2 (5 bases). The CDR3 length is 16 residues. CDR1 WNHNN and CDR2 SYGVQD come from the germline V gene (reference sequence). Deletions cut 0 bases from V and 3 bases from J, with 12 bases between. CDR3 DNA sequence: TGCGCCAGCAGTGAGTCGAGGGCAGCCCTCTACAATGAGCAGTTCTTC. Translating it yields CASSESRAALYNEQFF.

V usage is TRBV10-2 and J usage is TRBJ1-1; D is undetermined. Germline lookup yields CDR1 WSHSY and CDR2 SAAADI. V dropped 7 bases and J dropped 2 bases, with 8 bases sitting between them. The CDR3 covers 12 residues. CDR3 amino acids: CASKARNTEAFF. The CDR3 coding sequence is TGCGCCAGCAAGGCCAGAAACACTGAAGCTTTCTTT.

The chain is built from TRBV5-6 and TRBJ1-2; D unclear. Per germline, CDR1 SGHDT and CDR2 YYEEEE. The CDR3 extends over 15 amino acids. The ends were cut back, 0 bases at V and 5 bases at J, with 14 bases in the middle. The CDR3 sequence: CASSLVSLYPYGYTF. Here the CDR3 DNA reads TGTGCCAGCAGCTTGGTTTCCCTATACCCATATGGCTACACCTTC.

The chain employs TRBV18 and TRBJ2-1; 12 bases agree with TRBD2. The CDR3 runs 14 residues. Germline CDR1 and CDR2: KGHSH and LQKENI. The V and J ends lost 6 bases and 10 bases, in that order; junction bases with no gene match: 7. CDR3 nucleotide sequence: TGTGCCAGCTCCGAGACTAGCGGGAGAGGGGAGCAGTTCTTC. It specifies CASSETSGRGEQFF.

This CDR3 reads CASSQGDLGHNEKLFF. The CDR3 DNA reads as TGCGCCAGCAGCCAAGGGGACCTAGGCCATAATGAAAAACTGTTTTTT. The chain recombines TRBV4-3 with TRBJ1-4; maybe TRBD1 (5 bases). The CDR3 is 16 amino acids. The germline V gene encodes CDR1 LGHNA and CDR2 YSLEER. V lost 1 base to trimming and J lost 4 bases, with 13 bases between them.

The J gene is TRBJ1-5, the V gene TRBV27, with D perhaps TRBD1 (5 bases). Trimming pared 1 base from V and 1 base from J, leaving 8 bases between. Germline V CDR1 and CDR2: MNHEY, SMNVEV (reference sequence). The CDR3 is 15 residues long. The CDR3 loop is CASSLLAGSNQPQHF. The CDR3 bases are TGTGCCAGCAGTTTATTGGCAGGGAGCAATCAGCCCCAGCATTTT.

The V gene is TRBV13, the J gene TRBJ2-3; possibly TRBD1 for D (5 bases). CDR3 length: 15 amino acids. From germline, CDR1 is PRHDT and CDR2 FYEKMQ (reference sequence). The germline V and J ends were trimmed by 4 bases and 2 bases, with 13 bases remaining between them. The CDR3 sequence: CASSSYSGFTDTQYF. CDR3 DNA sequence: TGTGCCAGCAGCTCCTACTCAGGGTTCACAGATACGCAGTATTTT.

The CDR3 bases are TGTGCCAGCAGTTCGTGGACCCCTATCTCCTACAATGAGCAGTTCTTC. Its translation: CASSSWTPISYNEQFF. This rearrangement joins TRBV27 to TRBJ2-1; no reliable D call. Trimming shortened V by 4 bases and J by 0 bases, and 13 bases separated the two germline ends. Germline lookup yields CDR1 MNHEY and CDR2 SMNVEV (reference sequence). CDR3 size: 16 residues.

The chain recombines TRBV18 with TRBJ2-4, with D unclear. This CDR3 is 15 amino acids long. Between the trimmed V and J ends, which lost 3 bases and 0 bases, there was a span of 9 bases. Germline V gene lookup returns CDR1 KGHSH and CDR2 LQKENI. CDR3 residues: CASSPTTEAKNIQYF. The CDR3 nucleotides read TGTGCCAGCTCACCCACGACTGAAGCCAAAAACATTCAGTACTTC. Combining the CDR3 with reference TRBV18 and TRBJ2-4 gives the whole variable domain NAGVMQNPRHLVRRRGQEARLRCSPMKGHSHVYWYRQLPEEGLKFMVYLQKENIIDESGMPKERFSAEFPKEGPSILRIQQVVRGDSAAYFCASSPTTEAKNIQYFGAGTRLSVL.